This T cell receptor beta chain comes out of a study of T cells in Graves' hyperthyroidism and ophthalmopathy. V lost 0 bases and J 7 bases, leaving 15 bases between the germline ends. This CDR3 has 15 residues. There were TCR beta CDR3 regions amplified from RNA transcripts. When the TCR CDR3 underwent first-round RT-PCR, the HTBI primer set was used. Each CDR3 protein is one row after TCRdb ran MiXCR on the multiplex PCR reads. The top ten clones hold around 29% of a sample with around 720,000 distinct CDR3 sequences, about a third of them seen once. This clonotype occurred a few times. The chain employs TRBV12-3 or TRBV12-4 and TRBJ2-5; D tentatively fits TRBD1 or TRBD2 (6 bases each). This sequence originates from a middle-aged woman with Graves' hyperthyroidism. Sequencing input: blood. In DNA form, the CDR3 reads TGTGCCAGCAGTTTAGCGCAGGGGACTCGGGGGACCCAGTACTTC. Protein sequence: CASSLAQGTRGTQYF.